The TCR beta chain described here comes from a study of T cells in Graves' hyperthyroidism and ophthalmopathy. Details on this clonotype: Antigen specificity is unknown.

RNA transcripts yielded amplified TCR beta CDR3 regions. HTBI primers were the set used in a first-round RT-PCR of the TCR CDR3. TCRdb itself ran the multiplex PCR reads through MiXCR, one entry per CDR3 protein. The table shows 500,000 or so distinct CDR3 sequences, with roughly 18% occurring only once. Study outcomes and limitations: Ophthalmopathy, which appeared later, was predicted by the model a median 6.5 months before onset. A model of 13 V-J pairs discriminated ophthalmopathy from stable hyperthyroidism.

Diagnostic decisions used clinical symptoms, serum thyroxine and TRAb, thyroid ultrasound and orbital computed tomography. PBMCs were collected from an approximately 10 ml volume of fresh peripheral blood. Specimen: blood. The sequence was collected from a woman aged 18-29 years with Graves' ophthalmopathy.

CDR3 DNA: TGCAGCGGCAAGAGGGGGAACACTGAAGCTTTCTTT. This encodes CSGKRGNTEAFF. The chain uses TRBV29-1 and TRBJ1-1, with a possible D match to TRBD1 (5 bases). From germline, CDR1 is SQVTM and CDR2 ANQGSEA. The CDR3 contains 12 residues. The V gene lost 7 bases and the J gene lost 1 base, with 10 bases spanning the gap.